A selection of T cell receptor beta chains follows, all from one sample in a study of tumor-infiltrating lymphocytes in localized non-small cell lung cancer. Sequencing used immunoSEQ multiplex PCR; TCRdb keeps in-frame clones, though not all of them. The profile shows about 23,000 clones, roughly 71% of them singletons. Material for sequencing was lung tumor tissue. These receptors originate from a human donor with non-small cell lung cancer. Both conserved end residues are part of each CDR3. Fields, in order: CDR3 length, D gene, J gene, clone size, V gene, CDR3 protein, CDR3 DNA. D genes are given only for firm matches. Clone size is stated in some rows and not others, as once, few, many or a class when expanded.

18	TRBD2	TRBJ2-1	.	TRBV30	CAWSDPGTSGRILVEQFF	TGTGCCTGGAGTGATCCCGGGACTAGCGGGAGGATATTGGTTGAGCAGTTCTTC
14	.	TRBJ1-1	.	TRBV18	CASSGGALNTEAFF	TGTGCCAGCTCGGGAGGAGCATTGAACACTGAAGCTTTCTTT
14	.	TRBJ2-3	.	TRBV18	CASSPPSIADTQYF	TGTGCCAGCTCACCACCGAGCATCGCAGATACGCAGTATTTT
13	.	TRBJ2-2	many	TRBV19	CASSSGLTGELFF	TGTGCCAGTAGTTCGGGGTTGACCGGGGAGCTGTTTTTT
15	.	TRBJ2-7	few	TRBV28	CASSSSLGRAYEQYF	TGTGCCAGCAGCTCAAGCCTTGGTCGGGCGTACGAGCAGTACTTC
17	TRBD2	TRBJ2-1	large	TRBV4-3	CASSQELAGGPYNEQFF	TGCGCCAGCAGCCAAGAGTTGGCGGGAGGCCCCTACAATGAGCAGTTCTTC
20	TRBD2	TRBJ2-3	.	TRBV5-1	CASSLGTSGSGRASGNTQYF	TGCGCCAGCAGCTTGGGAACTAGCGGGAGTGGAAGGGCCAGCGGAAATACGCAGTATTTT
15	TRBD2	TRBJ2-1	.	TRBV6-4	CASSDSGRARNEQFF	TGTGCCAGCAGTGATAGCGGGAGGGCCAGGAATGAGCAGTTCTTC
17	TRBD2	TRBJ2-1	.	TRBV11-1	CASRHMGTSGRSNEQFF	TGTGCCAGCAGACACATGGGGACTAGCGGGAGGAGCAATGAGCAGTTCTTC
16	TRBD2	TRBJ2-3	.	TRBV15	CATSRRLAASTDTQYF	TGTGCCACCAGCCGACGGCTAGCGGCTAGCACAGATACGCAGTATTTT
16	TRBD1	TRBJ1-1	.	TRBV30	CAWMHKAVQGFTEAFF	TGTGCCTGGATGCACAAAGCCGTACAGGGGTTCACTGAAGCTTTCTTT
16	TRBD2	TRBJ2-3	.	TRBV5-1	CASSLGVLAGLDTQYF	TGCGCCAGCAGCTTGGGGGTCCTAGCGGGATTAGATACGCAGTATTTT
18	TRBD2	TRBJ2-3	.	TRBV29-1	CSVELGNLAGAPTDTQYF	TGCAGCGTTGAATTGGGGAACCTAGCGGGAGCACCGACAGATACGCAGTATTTT
17	.	TRBJ2-1	.	TRBV27	CASRPPRGGGIYNEQFF	TGTGCCAGCCGCCCCCCCAGGGGGGGTGGGATTTACAATGAGCAGTTCTTC
11	.	TRBJ2-5	.	TRBV18	CASSPRETQYF	TGTGCCAGCTCACCCCGAGAGACCCAGTACTTC
13	TRBD1	TRBJ1-1	.	TRBV27	CASSPAGGFEAFF	TGTGCCAGCAGCCCTGCAGGGGGCTTTGAAGCTTTCTTT
16	TRBD2	TRBJ2-1	.	TRBV29-1	CSAKGLAGGYADEQFF	TGCAGCGCTAAGGGACTAGCGGGAGGGTACGCAGATGAGCAGTTCTTC
17	TRBD1	TRBJ2-7	.	TRBV7-9	CASSSYGVGQGPLGQYF	TGTGCCAGCAGCTCATATGGGGTGGGACAGGGACCCCTCGGGCAGTACTTC
15	TRBD1	TRBJ2-2	.	TRBV5-5	CASSLGTVNTGELFF	TGTGCCAGCAGCCTCGGGACAGTCAACACCGGGGAGCTGTTTTTT
13	TRBD2	TRBJ2-1	.	TRBV6-1	CASSVVAGVEQFF	TGTGCCAGCAGTGTAGTAGCGGGGGTGGAGCAGTTCTTC
14	TRBD2	TRBJ2-1	few	TRBV29-1	CSVPRGQREGPRFF	TGCAGCGTCCCAAGGGGGCAGCGGGAGGGCCCACGGTTCTTC
15	.	TRBJ1-2	few	TRBV15	CATSKAGGQNYGYTF	TGTGCCACCAGCAAAGCGGGAGGGCAAAACTATGGCTACACCTTC
14	.	TRBJ2-7	few	TRBV28	CASSSRRALWEQYF	TGTGCCAGCAGTTCCAGGAGGGCTTTGTGGGAGCAGTACTTC
14	TRBD1	TRBJ2-3	few	TRBV5-1	CASRAGQGVDTQYF	TGCGCCAGCAGAGCGGGACAGGGGGTAGATACGCAGTATTTT
15	TRBD2	TRBJ2-5	once	TRBV5-1	CASGAAGGPGETQYF	TGCGCCAGCGGGGCAGCGGGAGGGCCGGGAGAGACCCAGTACTTC
13	.	TRBJ2-7	.	TRBV2	CASTPYGTYEQYF	TGTGCCAGCACCCCGTACGGCACCTACGAGCAGTACTTC
18	.	TRBJ1-2	.	TRBV7-9	CASSLGPGPSLAMGGYTF	TGTGCCAGCAGCCTAGGCCCGGGACCGAGCCTGGCAATGGGAGGCTACACCTTC
14	TRBD2	TRBJ2-3	.	TRBV29-1	CSVGTSPLADTQYF	TGCAGCGTAGGGACTAGCCCGCTTGCAGATACGCAGTATTTT
12	.	TRBJ2-5	.	TRBV5-4	CASSSRQETQYF	TGTGCCAGCAGCTCGAGACAAGAGACCCAGTACTTC
14	TRBD2	TRBJ2-3	.	TRBV5-6	CASSLQRDSDTQYF	TGTGCCAGCAGCTTGCAGCGGGACTCAGATACGCAGTATTTT
13	.	TRBJ1-2	.	TRBV6-1	CASSERGRNGYTF	TGTGCCAGCAGCGAACGTGGGAGGAATGGCTACACCTTC
11	.	TRBJ2-1	.	TRBV19	CASGRYNEQFF	TGTGCCAGTGGACGGTACAATGAGCAGTTCTTC
14	TRBD2	TRBJ2-3	.	TRBV7-2	CASSTTSGHYTQYF	TGTGCCAGCAGCACAACTAGCGGGCACTATACGCAGTATTTT
16	.	TRBJ2-4	.	TRBV13	CASSSRRGSGKNIQYF	TGTGCCAGCAGCTCCCGACGGGGATCGGGCAAAAACATTCAGTACTTC
16	.	TRBJ2-1	.	TRBV7-8	CASSFRVGRGGNEQFF	TGTGCCAGCAGCTTCCGTGTCGGGAGAGGGGGCAATGAGCAGTTCTTC
14	.	TRBJ2-7	.	TRBV18	CASSLAARGYEQYF	TGTGCCAGCTCACTGGCAGCCAGGGGATACGAGCAGTACTTC
13	.	TRBJ2-3	.	TRBV30	CAWASGREDTQYF	TGTGCCTGGGCCAGCGGCCGGGAAGATACGCAGTATTTT
15	TRBD1	TRBJ1-5	.	TRBV28	CASSLTTGGNQPQHF	TGTGCCAGCAGTTTGACGACAGGGGGCAATCAGCCCCAGCATTTT
13	.	TRBJ2-7	.	TRBV18	CASSPWGSYEQYF	TGTGCCAGCTCACCCTGGGGCTCCTACGAGCAGTACTTC
17	.	TRBJ2-1	.	TRBV30	CAWSGKSTALRSNEQFF	TGTGCCTGGAGTGGAAAGAGTACCGCCTTAAGGAGCAATGAGCAGTTCTTC
14	TRBD1	TRBJ1-2	.	TRBV25-1	CASSGDRGWYGYTF	TGTGCCAGCAGTGGAGACAGGGGGTGGTATGGCTACACCTTC
13	.	TRBJ2-3	.	TRBV27	CASSLGGTDTQYF	TGTGCCAGCAGTTTAGGAGGGACAGATACGCAGTATTTT
16	TRBD1	TRBJ2-2	few	TRBV7-3	CASSSPGQGAYGELFF	TGTGCCAGCAGTTCACCGGGACAGGGGGCATATGGGGAGCTGTTTTTT
13	TRBD1	TRBJ1-5	.	TRBV30	CAWSEQGNQPQHF	TGTGCCTGGAGTGAACAGGGGAATCAGCCCCAGCATTTT
13	.	TRBJ1-1	once	TRBV28	CASTPYRNTEAFF	TGTGCCAGCACCCCATACAGGAACACTGAAGCTTTCTTT
13	.	TRBJ1-1	.	TRBV5-1	CASSLEGAKEAFF	TGCGCCAGCAGCTTAGAGGGTGCAAAAGAAGCTTTCTTT
10	.	TRBJ2-7	.	TRBV5-8	CARGTYEQYF	TGTGCCAGGGGAACCTACGAGCAGTACTTC
15	.	TRBJ2-3	.	TRBV7-3	CASSSSGHSTDTQYF	TGTGCCAGCAGCTCCTCGGGACATAGCACAGATACGCAGTATTTT
15	.	TRBJ1-1	.	TRBV12-5	CASGLVDRGFTEAFF	TGTGCTAGTGGTTTGGTCGACAGAGGTTTCACTGAAGCTTTCTTT
18	TRBD2	TRBJ2-3	.	TRBV11-2	CASSLVLAGGPATDTQYF	TGTGCCAGCAGCTTAGTTCTAGCGGGAGGGCCAGCCACAGATACGCAGTATTTT
14	.	TRBJ1-1	.	TRBV7-3	CASRLGGRNTEAFF	TGTGCCAGCAGATTAGGGGGGAGGAACACTGAAGCTTTCTTT
15	TRBD1	TRBJ2-2	.	TRBV6-5	CASSKPGQGAGELFF	TGTGCCAGCAGTAAACCGGGACAGGGGGCCGGGGAGCTGTTTTTT